This T cell receptor (beta chain) was recorded in a study of blood T cell repertoires in COVID-19. This clone was picked up one time. Germline assignment: CDR1 SGHDT and CDR2 YYEEEE. Trimming took 1 base from V and 4 from J, leaving 12 bases between them. The CDR3 runs 16 residues. Measured with immunoSEQ multiplex PCR; TCRdb has only the in-frame clones, and not every one. Among roughly 260,000 clones, 83% were seen once, and the ten largest hold about 3.9%. Sequencing was performed on PBMCs or T cells enriched from blood (not recorded which). This TCR derives from a woman aged 40 to 50 who had been exposed to COVID-19. The chain employs TRBV5-6 and TRBJ2-6; TRBD1 might be the D (5 bases). CDR3 region: CASSLRAPGGANVLTF. The CDR3 DNA follows: TGTGCCAGCAGCTTGAGGGCGCCAGGGGGGGCCAACGTCCTGACTTTC.